The 7 T cell receptor beta chains below all came from one sample that was sequenced in a study of human T cells and chemical hapten exposure. Using its own MiXCR run on the RACE reads, TCRdb lists one record per CDR3 protein. The sample shows roughly 380,000 distinct CDR3 sequences, around 6% of them seen only once. Stated time point: patch test 2, 6 weeks after DPC sensitization. Documented treatment: therapeutic diphenylcyclopropenone sensitization with weekly scalp DPC. The sequencing here drew on whole blood, taken in connection with sensitization to the hapten diphenylcyclopropenone (DPC). These receptors came from a woman aged 18-35 years with alopecia areata. Some clones in this sample may be carry-over from other donors' samples.

The chain has TRBV27 and TRBJ1-4; D possibly corresponds to TRBD1 (5 bases). CDR3 length equals 15 residues. The germline V and J ends were trimmed by 0 bases and 8 bases, with 13 bases remaining between them. Germline assignment: CDR1 MNHEY and CDR2 SMNVEV (reference sequence). CDR3 nucleotide sequence: TGTGCCAGCAGTTTATCGGCCGACAGTGGGGAAAAACTGTTTTTT. Amino acid sequence: CASSLSADSGEKLFF. The variable domain in full, with the rest retrieved from reference TRBV27 and TRBJ1-4, is EAQVTQNPRYLITVTGKKLTVTCSQNMNHEYMSWYRQDPGLGLRQIYYSMNVEVTDKGDVPEGYKVSRKEKRNFPLILESPSPNQTSLYFCASSLSADSGEKLFFGSGTQLSVL.

This clonotype was observed at least ten times. This chain joins TRBV4-1 and TRBJ1-3; D gene unclear. V was shortened by 3 bases and J by 0 bases, with 6 bases between the two germline ends. This CDR3 contains 14 residues. Germline assignment: CDR1 MGHRA and CDR2 YSYEKL. The CDR3 sequence is CASSQRYSGNTIYF. The CDR3 nucleotides are TGCGCCAGCAGCCAGAGGTACTCTGGAAACACCATATATTTT.

The gene calls are TRBV2 and TRBJ2-5; 9 bases agree with TRBD2. J gave up 2 bases and V 7 bases, and 11 bases lay outside the gene matches. Germline V gives CDR1 SNHLY, CDR2 FYNNEI. This CDR3 is 16 amino acids long. The CDR3 loop reads CASKGPRLAGQETQYF. CDR3 coding DNA: TGTGCCAGCAAAGGGCCGAGGCTAGCGGGGCAAGAGACCCAGTACTTC.

This clonotype was observed a few times. V usage is TRBV6-6 and J usage is TRBJ1-5, with unresolved D. Trimming took off 2 bases at V and 0 bases at J, with 8 bases between the two ends. The CDR3 loop spans 15 amino acids. Per the germline V gene, CDR1 is MNHNY and CDR2 is SVGAGI (reference sequence). The CDR3 loop is CASSYEEASNQPQHF. CDR3 nucleotide sequence: TGTGCCAGCAGTTACGAGGAGGCTAGCAATCAGCCCCAGCATTTT.

This clonotype was observed a few times. The chain has TRBV13 and TRBJ2-5, with TRBD2 matching over 8 bases. Germline CDR1 is PRHDT and CDR2 is FYEKMQ (reference sequence). The CDR3 has 14 residues. The V gene end was trimmed by 5 bases and the J gene end by 5 bases; junction bases not matched to a gene: 7. The CDR3 nucleotides read TGTGCCAGCAGCGCATTTAGCGGGGAGGAGACCCAGTACTTC. Encoded protein: CASSAFSGEETQYF. Supplemented by reference TRBV13 and TRBJ2-5, the full variable domain reads AAGVIQSPRHLIKEKRETATLKCYPIPRHDTVYWYQQGPGQDPQFLISFYEKMQSDKGSIPDRFSAQQFSDYHSELNMSSLELGDSALYFCASSAFSGEETQYFGPGTRLLVL.

This clonotype has only a few counts. V and J are TRBV12-3 or TRBV12-4 and TRBJ2-7; no clear D. Trimming took off 1 base at V and 3 bases at J, with 10 bases between the two ends. This CDR3 region has 14 residues. The DNA for the CDR3 is TGTGCCAGCAGTTTAGGTCGTCAGTTCTACGAGCAGTACTTC. It specifies CASSLGRQFYEQYF.

Many counts were recorded for this clonotype. The rearrangement uses TRBV20-1 and TRBJ1-5; D remains unclear. The CDR3 spans 13 residues. The germline V gene encodes CDR1 DFQATT and CDR2 SNEGSKA (reference sequence). V gave up 2 bases and J gave up 11 bases, with 16 bases separating them. CDR3 DNA: TGCAGTGCTAGATCGTGGGCTCTCCCCGCCCAGCATTTT. Protein sequence: CSARSWALPAQHF.